Following are 19 T cell receptor beta chains from one sample sequenced in a study of blood T cell repertoires in COVID-19 (dated by TCRdb to about 2020). The library was produced with the immunoSEQ multiplex PCR assay. TCRdb limited this immuneACCESS table to in-frame rearrangements with V and J called. A share of clones is missing; checked studies link under half to unresolved V genes, and the rest is unexplained. The sample profile shows roughly 110,000 clones; 85% of them were found once. The ten largest clones take up approximately 13% of the sample. Sequencing used peripheral blood. These receptors were collected from a human donor in a cohort sampled during active COVID-19.

The V and J genes are TRBV5-1 and TRBJ2-1; perhaps TRBD2 as D (6 bases). V was clipped by 0 bases and J by 10 bases, with 17 bases between them. The CDR3 length is 15 residues. CDR1 and CDR2 (germline): SGHRS, YFSETQ. The CDR3 here is CASSLDSRSRGEQFF. CDR3 DNA sequence: TGCGCCAGCAGCTTGGACAGTCGGTCTCGGGGGGAGCAGTTCTTC. Looking up the rest from reference TRBV5-1 and TRBJ2-1 gives the full variable domain: KAGVTQTPRYLIKTRGQQVTLSCSPISGHRSVSWYQQTPGQGLQFLFEYFSETQRNKGNFPGRFSGRQFSNSRSEMNVSTLELGDSALYLCASSLDSRSRGEQFFGPGTRLTVL.

V gene TRBV7-2 combines with J gene TRBJ1-6; D ambiguous. The V gene's germline CDR1 is SGHTA and CDR2 FQGNSA. This CDR3 spans 16 amino acids. V was shortened by 1 base and J by 0 bases, with 7 bases between the two germline ends. The CDR3 here is CASSLDGISYNSPLHF. The CDR3 region has the DNA TGTGCCAGCAGCTTAGATGGCATCTCCTATAATTCACCCCTCCACTTT.

The chain links TRBV7-9 to TRBJ1-6; D uncertain. V lost 10 bases and J lost 7, with 11 bases in between. The CDR3 spans 12 residues. Germline loops: CDR1 SEHNR, CDR2 FQNEAQ (reference sequence). CDR3 protein: CATQMVNSPLHF. The CDR3 region has the DNA TGTGCCACTCAGATGGTGAATTCACCCCTCCACTTT.

The V gene is TRBV3-1 (or the pseudogene TRBV3-2), the J gene TRBJ1-2; unclear D gene. The CDR3 is 12 residues long. Germline assignment: CDR1 LGHDT and CDR2 YNNKEL (reference sequence). The V end was cut by 3 bases, the J end by 6 bases, with 8 bases between. In nucleotides, the CDR3 is TGTGCCAGCAGCCAGGCGGTTAATGGCTACACCTTC. Protein: CASSQAVNGYTF.

There are a few counts of this clone. V gene TRBV7-6 combines with J gene TRBJ2-7; 10 nucleotides agree with TRBD1. The germline CDR1 and CDR2 sequences are SGHVS and FNYEAQ. J gave up 1 base and V 5 bases, and 5 bases lay outside the gene matches. The CDR3 loop spans 15 amino acids. The CDR3 reads CASSLRTGGSYEQYF. Here the CDR3 DNA reads TGTGCCAGCAGCCTCCGGACAGGGGGTTCCTACGAGCAGTACTTC.

The gene calls are TRBV6-5 and TRBJ1-4; D is ambiguous. The CDR3 loop spans 15 amino acids. Trimming removed 6 bases at V and 3 bases at J, with 14 bases between. Germline CDR1 MNHEY, CDR2 SVGAGI. The CDR3 region is CASSPRWGANEKLFF. As DNA, the CDR3 is TGTGCCAGCAGCCCGAGGTGGGGAGCTAATGAAAAACTGTTTTTT.

V and J are TRBV10-3 and TRBJ1-5; a weak D match, TRBD1 (6 bases). The CDR3 is 13 residues long. CDR1 ENHRY and CDR2 SYGVKD come from the germline V gene. V was trimmed by 10 bases and J by 3 bases, leaving 13 bases between them. CDR3 loop: CATQGPNNQPQHF. DNA for the CDR3: TGTGCCACCCAGGGGCCCAACAATCAGCCCCAGCATTTT.

The chain combines TRBV3-1 (or the pseudogene TRBV3-2) with TRBJ1-5, with D uncertain. The CDR3 has 15 amino acids. Trimming stripped 1 base from V and 0 bases from J, with 7 bases between. CDR1 is LGHDT, CDR2 YNNKEL, per germline (reference sequence). The CDR3: CASSQGGDSNQPQHF. CDR3 in DNA: TGTGCCAGCAGCCAAGGCGGGGATAGCAATCAGCCCCAGCATTTT.

The CDR3 DNA follows: TGTGCCAGCAGCTTGCCCGGGACAGGGTCTATCCGCACAGATACGCAGTATTTT. Translated: CASSLPGTGSIRTDTQYF. The J gene is TRBJ2-3, the V gene TRBV5-4; 9 bases match TRBD1. The CDR3 runs to 18 residues. The germline V gene encodes CDR1 SGHNT and CDR2 YYREEE (reference sequence). Trimming at V came to 1 base and at J to 1 base, leaving 10 bases not matched to a gene.

The chain employs TRBV5-5 and TRBJ2-4; possibly TRBD1 for D (5 bases). This CDR3 is 20 amino acids long. Between the trimmed V and J ends, which lost 3 bases and 2 bases, there was a span of 27 bases. Germline V lookup: CDR1 SGHKS, CDR2 YYEKEE (reference sequence). CDR3: CASSSLPSGWQGSTKNIQYF. The DNA of the CDR3 is TGTGCCAGCAGCTCCCTCCCTTCCGGTTGGCAGGGATCTACCAAAAACATTCAGTACTTC.

The chain couples TRBV18 to TRBJ2-3, with 9 bases lining up with TRBD2. This CDR3 comprises 15 residues. J gave up 5 bases and V 1 base, and 4 bases lay outside the gene matches. Germline CDR1 and CDR2: KGHSH and LQKENI. The CDR3 is CASSPLAGVKDTQYF. DNA of the CDR3: TGTGCCAGCTCACCACTAGCGGGGGTTAAAGATACGCAGTATTTT.

The V and J genes are TRBV19 and TRBJ2-1, with 12 bases matching TRBD2. Germline CDR1 reads LNHDA; CDR2 reads SQIVND (reference sequence). The CDR3 covers 15 residues. The V segment lost 3 bases and the J segment 6 bases; nucleotides outside the gene matches: 3. The CDR3 here is CASSMTSGGFNEQFF. CDR3 DNA: TGTGCCAGTAGTATGACTAGCGGGGGATTCAATGAGCAGTTCTTC.

The genes are TRBV3-1 (or the pseudogene TRBV3-2) and TRBJ2-3; a weak D match, TRBD2 (6 bases). Germline V gene data show CDR1 as LGHDT and CDR2 as YNNKEL (reference sequence). This CDR3 is built from 14 residues. V gave up 0 bases and J gave up 6 bases, with 10 bases separating them. CDR3 in DNA: TGTGCCAGCAGCCAAGAATGGCGGGGTGATACGCAGTATTTT. Translated: CASSQEWRGDTQYF.

The chain joins TRBV10-2 to TRBJ2-3; D unresolved. Germline loops: CDR1 WSHSY, CDR2 SAAADI. This CDR3 has 12 amino acids. V was cut by 6 bases and J by 9 bases, with 13 bases left in between. The CDR3 nucleotides read TGCGCCAGCAGCGCCACAGAAGTCACGCAGTATTTT. This codes for CASSATEVTQYF.

This sequence joins TRBV19 and TRBJ2-2; TRBD2 agrees at 14 bases. Germline V lookup: CDR1 LNHDA, CDR2 SQIVND (reference sequence). The CDR3 extends over 17 amino acids. V shed 5 bases, J shed 4 bases, and the junction held 6 bases outside the gene matches. The CDR3 DNA reads TGTGCCAGTAGTGTGACTAGCGGGGGGGCTTTCACCGGGGAGCTGTTTTTT. This translates into CASSVTSGGAFTGELFF.

This chain uses TRBV2 with TRBJ2-5; 8 bases align to TRBD1. The germline V gene has CDR1 SNHLY and CDR2 FYNNEI. This CDR3 region has 12 residues. V gave up 8 bases and J gave up 7 bases; unmatched junction bases: 6. DNA for the CDR3: TGTGCCAGCGGGACAGGCTTGGGGACCCAGTACTTC. This gives the protein CASGTGLGTQYF.

The gene calls are TRBV5-1 and TRBJ2-6; the D gene is possibly TRBD1 (6 bases). In germline, CDR1 is SGHRS, CDR2 YFSETQ. The V end lost 3 bases, the J end lost 2 bases, and 9 bases lay between the germline ends. The CDR3 is 15 residues long. This CDR3 is CASSYRTAGANVLTF. For the CDR3, the DNA is TGCGCCAGCAGCTACCGGACAGCTGGGGCCAACGTCCTGACTTTC. Filled out from reference TRBV5-1 and TRBJ2-6, the complete variable domain reads KAGVTQTPRYLIKTRGQQVTLSCSPISGHRSVSWYQQTPGQGLQFLFEYFSETQRNKGNFPGRFSGRQFSNSRSEMNVSTLELGDSALYLCASSYRTAGANVLTFGAGSRLTVL.

J is TRBJ2-1 and V is TRBV30, with TRBD2 identical over 7 bases. Germline-derived CDR1 and CDR2 are GTSNPN and SVGIG (reference sequence). The J segment lost 2 bases and the V segment lost 2 bases, leaving 9 bases of the junction unmatched. This CDR3 region has 16 residues. Here the CDR3 reads CAWSTSERGAYNEQFF. The CDR3, as DNA: TGTGCCTGGAGTACCTCTGAACGGGGGGCCTACAATGAGCAGTTCTTC.

The chain carries TRBV5-1 and TRBJ1-1; a possible D gene is TRBD1 (5 bases). The CDR3 is made up of 16 amino acids. Trimming cost V 0 bases and J 4 bases, with 16 bases left between them. Germline CDR1 SGHRS, CDR2 YFSETQ. CDR3 nucleotide sequence: TGCGCCAGCAGCTTGGTATCGGGCAGGGTTGGCACTGAAGCTTTCTTT. Residues: CASSLVSGRVGTEAFF.